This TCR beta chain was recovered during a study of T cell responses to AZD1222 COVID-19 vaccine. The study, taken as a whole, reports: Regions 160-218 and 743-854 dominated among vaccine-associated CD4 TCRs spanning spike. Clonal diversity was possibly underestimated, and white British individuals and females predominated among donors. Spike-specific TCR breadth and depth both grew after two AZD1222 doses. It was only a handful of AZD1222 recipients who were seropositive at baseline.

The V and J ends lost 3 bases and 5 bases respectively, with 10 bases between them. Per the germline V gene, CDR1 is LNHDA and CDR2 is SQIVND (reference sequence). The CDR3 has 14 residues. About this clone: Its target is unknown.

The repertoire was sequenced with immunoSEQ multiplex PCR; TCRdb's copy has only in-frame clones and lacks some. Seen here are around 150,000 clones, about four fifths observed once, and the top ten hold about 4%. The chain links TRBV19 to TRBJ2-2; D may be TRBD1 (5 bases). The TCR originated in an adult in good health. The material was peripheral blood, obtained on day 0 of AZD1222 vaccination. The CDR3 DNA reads TGTGCCAGTAGTATCGCAGGGCGTACCGGGGAGCTGTTTTTT. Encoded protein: CASSIAGRTGELFF.